The rows below give T cell receptor beta chains drawn from one sample of a study of OX40 agonist ivuxolimab in advanced cancers. Generated by immunoSEQ multiplex PCR, the TCRdb table keeps only in-frame clones and is missing some. The sample includes tens of thousands of clones, roughly 89% of them seen just once. The sequences come from CD4+ or CD8+ T cells sorted from blood, collected in a trial of the OX40 agonist ivuxolimab. The receptor source for this set is an adult with an advanced solid tumor such as melanoma, head and neck, liver or kidney cancer. Each CDR3 is given with its conserved first and last residue. A D gene is named only where the DNA matches it firmly. A clone size is listed for some rows: how often the clone was seen (once, few, many), or a class if it is expanded.

v_call: TRBV7-2
j_call: TRBJ2-5
clone_size: .
d_call: .
cdr3_nt: TGTGCCAGCAGCTTTTGGGCTAGCGTAGAAGAGACCCAGTACTTC
cdr3_aa: CASSFWASVEETQYF

v_call: TRBV18
j_call: TRBJ2-5
clone_size: .
d_call: TRBD2
cdr3_nt: TGTGCCAGCTCACCGGGACTAGCGGGATTGGAGACCCAGTACTTC
cdr3_aa: CASSPGLAGLETQYF

v_call: TRBV7-9
j_call: TRBJ2-7
clone_size: .
d_call: .
cdr3_nt: TGTGCCAGCAGCTTAGGGTCCAGGGATCCCTCCTACGAGCAGTACTTC
cdr3_aa: CASSLGSRDPSYEQYF

v_call: TRBV30
j_call: TRBJ2-2
clone_size: few
d_call: .
cdr3_nt: TGTGCCTGGAGTGGTAGGGTTACCGAAGCCGGGGAGCTGTTTTTT
cdr3_aa: CAWSGRVTEAGELFF

v_call: TRBV6-5
j_call: TRBJ1-2
clone_size: .
d_call: TRBD1
cdr3_nt: TGTGCCAGCAGGCTGGACAGGGGTAACTATGGCTACACCTTC
cdr3_aa: CASRLDRGNYGYTF

v_call: TRBV4-2
j_call: TRBJ1-1
clone_size: .
d_call: .
cdr3_nt: TGTGCCAGCAGCCAAGATTCATCGGGGTCTGGCACTGAAGCTTTCTTT
cdr3_aa: CASSQDSSGSGTEAFF

v_call: TRBV13
j_call: TRBJ2-1
clone_size: .
d_call: TRBD1
cdr3_nt: TGTGCCAGCCTCAGGGGGACGCGATACAATGAGCAGTTCTTC
cdr3_aa: CASLRGTRYNEQFF

v_call: TRBV6-1
j_call: TRBJ2-7
clone_size: .
d_call: TRBD1
cdr3_nt: TGTGCCAGCAGCTGGACAGGGCTAGAGGAGCAGTACTTC
cdr3_aa: CASSWTGLEEQYF

v_call: TRBV5-6
j_call: TRBJ1-1
clone_size: .
d_call: .
cdr3_nt: TGTGCCAGCAGCTTCGGGAGGGGCACTGAAGCTTTCTTT
cdr3_aa: CASSFGRGTEAFF

v_call: TRBV5-4
j_call: TRBJ2-1
clone_size: .
d_call: TRBD2
cdr3_nt: TGTGCCAGCACCCAAGCGGGGGCCGAACTCGAGCAGTTCTTC
cdr3_aa: CASTQAGAELEQFF

v_call: TRBV6-5
j_call: TRBJ1-2
clone_size: .
d_call: TRBD1
cdr3_nt: TGTGCCAGCAGTTGGACAGGCGAACTCTATGGCTACACCTTC
cdr3_aa: CASSWTGELYGYTF

v_call: TRBV5-5
j_call: TRBJ2-7
clone_size: .
d_call: TRBD2
cdr3_nt: TGTGCCAGCAGCGCCGCGGGAGGCCGCTCCTACGAGCAGTACTTC
cdr3_aa: CASSAAGGRSYEQYF

v_call: TRBV15
j_call: TRBJ2-3
clone_size: .
d_call: .
cdr3_nt: TGTGCCACCAGCAGATCCCGACCGGGGTTCAAACAAGATACGCAGTATTTT
cdr3_aa: CATSRSRPGFKQDTQYF

v_call: TRBV10-3
j_call: TRBJ1-6
clone_size: many
d_call: .
cdr3_nt: TGTGCCATCACTGACAATCCGATCTCACCCCTCCACTTT
cdr3_aa: CAITDNPISPLHF

v_call: TRBV18
j_call: TRBJ2-7
clone_size: .
d_call: TRBD2
cdr3_nt: TGTGCCAGCACAGGGCGGGAGGTGCGCTACGAGCAGTACTTC
cdr3_aa: CASTGREVRYEQYF

v_call: TRBV6-6
j_call: TRBJ2-1
clone_size: .
d_call: TRBD1
cdr3_nt: TGTGCCAGCAGCCGCGCAGGGGGCATTGATGAGCAGTTCTTC
cdr3_aa: CASSRAGGIDEQFF

v_call: TRBV28
j_call: TRBJ1-4
clone_size: once
d_call: .
cdr3_nt: TGTGCCAGCAGTCCATCAGGGTACGGAAAACTGTTTTTT
cdr3_aa: CASSPSGYGKLFF

v_call: TRBV7-3
j_call: TRBJ2-1
clone_size: few
d_call: TRBD1
cdr3_nt: TGTGCCAGCAGCTGGACAGGGGGGAGCAATGAGCAGTTCTTC
cdr3_aa: CASSWTGGSNEQFF

v_call: TRBV12-5
j_call: TRBJ2-1
clone_size: .
d_call: .
cdr3_nt: TGTGCTAGTGGTTTGGGGGGCAGGGTCTCCTACAATGAGCAGTTCTTC
cdr3_aa: CASGLGGRVSYNEQFF

v_call: TRBV9
j_call: TRBJ2-1
clone_size: .
d_call: .
cdr3_nt: TGTGCCAGCAGCGTACAGGGTCGGGCCTACAATGAGCAGTTCTTC
cdr3_aa: CASSVQGRAYNEQFF